One sample yielded the 28 T cell receptor beta chains listed below, sequenced in a study of cytomegalovirus exposure and HLA in healthy donors. Repertoires were generated with immunoSEQ multiplex PCR, while TCRdb's copy carries only in-frame clones and drops some. The sample consists of a few hundred thousand clones, more than 75% of them appearing once. The sequenced material came from PBMCs. All receptors derive from a man younger than 35 in good health and CMV-seropositive.

The rearrangement joins TRBV28 to TRBJ1-2, with 9 bases aligning to TRBD1. The CDR3 is 14 amino acids. From germline, CDR1 is MDHEN and CDR2 SYDVKM. The junction had 6 bases not matched to a gene; V was cut back by 7 bases and J by 3 bases. The CDR3 here is CASTLTGGYYGYTF. CDR3 DNA sequence: TGTGCCAGCACCTTGACAGGGGGTTACTATGGCTACACCTTC.

The chain joins TRBV9 to TRBJ2-2; 8 bases align to TRBD2. Germline V gives CDR1 SGDLS, CDR2 YYNGEE. CDR3 length: 16 amino acids. Trimming took 4 bases from V and 5 from J; bases not matched to a gene: 10. The CDR3 coding sequence is TGTGCCAGCAGCCCCCGGGAGCGGGAGTGGACCGGGGAGCTGTTTTTT. Its protein product is CASSPREREWTGELFF.

The chain joins TRBV5-6 to TRBJ2-5, with D tentatively TRBD1 (6 bases). The V end was cut by 0 bases, the J end by 6 bases, with 12 bases between. Germline CDR1 reads SGHDT; CDR2 reads YYEEEE. This CDR3 is built from 14 residues. CDR3 region: CASSLVTGPQTQYF. The CDR3 DNA reads TGTGCCAGCAGCTTGGTAACAGGGCCGCAGACCCAGTACTTC.

This clone has more than one count but fewer than ten. The chain recombines TRBV6-1 with TRBJ2-2, with D unresolved. V was clipped by 11 bases and J by 0 bases, with 10 bases between them. Germline CDR1 is MNHNS and CDR2 is SASEGT. The CDR3 totals 13 residues. The CDR3, as DNA: TGTGCCTCCCCTAGGCCGAACACCGGGGAGCTGTTTTTT. Its translation: CASPRPNTGELFF.

The rearrangement uses TRBV2 and TRBJ2-1, with 9 bases matching TRBD1. Trimming removed 2 bases from V and 6 bases from J; junction bases left unmatched: 5. This CDR3 spans 15 amino acids. CDR1 and CDR2 from the germline V gene are SNHLY and FYNNEI. The CDR3 bases are TGTGCCAGCAGTGAATACAGGGGGCAGATCAATGAGCAGTTCTTC. Translated, it gives CASSEYRGQINEQFF.

This chain joins TRBV6-5 and TRBJ2-1, with no clear D. The CDR3 is 16 residues long. V shed 0 bases and J shed 1 base, with 10 bases lying between them. Germline CDR1 reads MNHEY; CDR2 reads SVGAGI. The CDR3 here is CASSYSYSPSYNEQFF. The CDR3 DNA follows: TGTGCCAGCAGTTACTCCTACAGCCCTTCCTACAATGAGCAGTTCTTC.

The V gene is TRBV28, the J gene TRBJ1-1; D not resolved. The CDR3 has 10 amino acids. V lost 5 bases and J lost 7, with 5 bases in between. The germline V gene encodes CDR1 MDHEN and CDR2 SYDVKM. This chain's CDR3 is CASSAIEAFF. The DNA for the CDR3 is TGTGCCAGCAGTGCTATTGAAGCTTTCTTT.

This chain links TRBV5-1 with TRBJ2-3, with 7 bases fitting TRBD1. The CDR3 is made up of 15 amino acids. Trimming removed 4 bases from V and 5 bases from J; junction bases left unmatched: 10. Germline loops: CDR1 SGHRS, CDR2 YFSETQ. CDR3 DNA sequence: TGCGCCAGCAGCCCCGGAAGGGGGCGCGGAGATACGCAGTATTTT. Translation: CASSPGRGRGDTQYF.

The chain carries TRBV6-1 and TRBJ1-2; D gene ambiguous. The CDR3 is made up of 11 amino acids. The V gene lost 6 bases and the J gene lost 2 bases, with 4 bases spanning the gap. CDR1 is MNHNS and CDR2 is SASEGT in the germline V gene. The CDR3 nucleotides read TGTGCCAGCAGGGGGAACTATGGCTACACCTTC. Translation: CASRGNYGYTF.

The V and J genes are TRBV18 and TRBJ1-2; TRBD1 matches 11 bases. Germline CDR1 and CDR2: KGHSH and LQKENI. There are 14 residues in the CDR3. Trimming at V came to 6 bases and at J to 7 bases, leaving 7 bases not matched to a gene. CDR3 loop: CASSLDRGRRGYTF. The DNA for the CDR3 is TGTGCCAGCTCTTTGGACAGGGGGCGACGTGGCTACACCTTC.

The rearrangement links TRBV2 to TRBJ2-2, with D possibly matching TRBD2 (7 bases). The CDR3 has 16 amino acids. V was clipped by 7 bases and J by 5 bases, with 20 bases between them. CDR1 and CDR2 (germline): SNHLY, FYNNEI. The DNA of the CDR3 is TGTGCCAGCAAACCGTTCGGGGGGCCTGGTACCGGGGAGCTGTTTTTT. Translating gives CASKPFGGPGTGELFF.

The rearrangement links TRBV25-1 to TRBJ2-2, with no clear D. Trimming took 2 bases from V and 1 from J, leaving 5 bases between them. The CDR3 has 14 residues. Germline-derived CDR1 and CDR2 are MGHDK and SYGVNS. CDR3 nucleotide sequence: TGTGCCAGCAGTGAAGGCATGAACACCGGGGAGCTGTTTTTT. Its protein product is CASSEGMNTGELFF.

The chain recombines TRBV18 with TRBJ2-7; 7 positions agree with TRBD2. Germline V CDR1 and CDR2: KGHSH, LQKENI. The CDR3 spans 14 residues. V shed 1 base and J 0 bases; nucleotides not matched to a gene: 0. The CDR3 here is CASSPRGGSYEQYF. The CDR3 region has the DNA TGTGCCAGCTCACCACGGGGGGGCTCCTACGAGCAGTACTTC.

The rearrangement links TRBV5-1 to TRBJ2-1; possible D gene TRBD1, 6 bases. This CDR3 comprises 15 residues. The germline V gene has CDR1 SGHRS and CDR2 YFSETQ. The V gene lost 3 bases and the J gene lost 9 bases, with 19 bases spanning the gap. CDR3 protein: CASSSLAGQGSEQFF. CDR3 coding DNA: TGCGCCAGCAGCTCCTTGGCAGGGCAGGGGAGTGAGCAGTTCTTC.

This clone has more than one count but fewer than ten. The chain recombines TRBV7-2 with TRBJ2-7; D not resolved. V shed 5 bases and J shed 0 bases, with 8 bases lying between them. The CDR3 has 13 amino acids. Germline loops: CDR1 SGHTA, CDR2 FQGNSA. The CDR3 sequence is CASSPPGSYEQYF. The DNA for the CDR3 is TGTGCCAGCAGCCCTCCTGGCTCCTACGAGCAGTACTTC.

The V gene is TRBV27, the J gene TRBJ2-7; 11 bases agree with TRBD2. Germline CDR1 reads MNHEY; CDR2 reads SMNVEV (reference sequence). The length of the CDR3 is 17 residues. V shed 2 bases and J 5 bases; nucleotides not matched to a gene: 11. CDR3 sequence reads: CASSLPLVAGGPHEQYF. The CDR3 DNA sequence: TGTGCCAGCAGTTTACCACTTGTAGCGGGAGGGCCCCACGAGCAGTACTTC.

The rearrangement links TRBV6-6 to TRBJ2-1, with D tentatively TRBD2 (6 bases). The CDR3 extends over 14 amino acids. Germline-derived CDR1 and CDR2 are MNHNY and SVGAGI (reference sequence). Trimming stripped 7 bases from V and 2 bases from J, with 12 bases between. As DNA, the CDR3 is TGTGCCAGCACTCTATCGGGAGCCTACAATGAGCAGTTCTTC. Its protein is CASTLSGAYNEQFF.

The genes are TRBV5-1 and TRBJ1-2; 12 nucleotides align to TRBD1. CDR1 and CDR2 from the germline V gene are SGHRS and YFSETQ. The CDR3 loop spans 16 amino acids. The trim removed 4 bases at V and 4 bases at J, leaving 8 bases unmatched. CDR3 residues: CASSQTGQGATYGYTF. CDR3 nucleotide sequence: TGCGCCAGCAGCCAAACGGGACAGGGGGCGACCTATGGCTACACCTTC.

The rearrangement links TRBV29-1 to TRBJ1-2; 8 positions match TRBD1. Germline CDR1 reads SQVTM; CDR2 reads ANQGSEA. V trimming: 0 bases; J trimming: 6 bases; junction bases outside the gene matches: 6. The CDR3 covers 14 residues. This chain's CDR3 is CSVEDLTGEHGYTF. CDR3 in DNA: TGCAGCGTTGAAGATCTGACAGGGGAGCATGGCTACACCTTC. The complete variable domain, with remaining parts taken from reference TRBV29-1 and TRBJ1-2, reads SAVISQKPSRDICQRGTSLTIQCQVDSQVTMMFWYRQQPGQSLTLIATANQGSEATYESGFVIDKFPISRPNLTFSTLTVSNMSPEDSSIYLCSVEDLTGEHGYTFGSGTRLTVV.

The genes are TRBV13 and TRBJ2-7; maybe TRBD2 (6 bases). V was trimmed by 3 bases and J by 0 bases, leaving 15 bases between them. CDR1 PRHDT and CDR2 FYEKMQ come from the germline V gene (reference sequence). This CDR3 comprises 16 residues. CDR3 amino acids: CASSFKRALSSYEQYF. CDR3 in DNA: TGTGCCAGCAGCTTCAAGCGGGCTTTGAGCTCCTACGAGCAGTACTTC. Combining the CDR3 with reference TRBV13 and TRBJ2-7 gives the whole variable domain AAGVIQSPRHLIKEKRETATLKCYPIPRHDTVYWYQQGPGQDPQFLISFYEKMQSDKGSIPDRFSAQQFSDYHSELNMSSLELGDSALYFCASSFKRALSSYEQYFGPGTRLTVT.

In its sample, this clone was seen many times. The V gene is TRBV5-1, the J gene TRBJ1-2; D call uncertain. V was trimmed by 4 bases and J by 4 bases, leaving 14 bases between them. The V gene's germline CDR1 is SGHRS and CDR2 YFSETQ. The CDR3 runs to 14 residues. The CDR3 region has the DNA TGCGCCAGCAGCCTGAGCCAGGACCTCTATGGCTACACCTTC. Translating gives CASSLSQDLYGYTF.

The genes are TRBV5-6 and TRBJ1-1; D unclear. The CDR3 has 15 residues. V was shortened by 3 bases and J by 2 bases, with 14 bases between the two germline ends. Germline CDR1 and CDR2: SGHDT and YYEEEE. In DNA, the CDR3 is TGTGCCAGCAGCTGGACCCCGGAGGCTAACACTGAAGCTTTCTTT. This sequence encodes CASSWTPEANTEAFF.

CDR3 region: CAWSVSLGEQYF. As DNA, the CDR3 is TGTGCCTGGAGTGTATCTTTAGGGGAGCAGTACTTC. The rearrangement links TRBV30 to TRBJ2-7; D uncertain. The CDR3 loop spans 12 amino acids. V dropped 0 bases and J dropped 7 bases, with 10 bases sitting between them. Germline V lookup: CDR1 GTSNPN, CDR2 SVGIG (reference sequence).

The CDR3 nucleotides read TGCGCCAGCAGCCAAGAGCCCTCCCTAGCCTGGAATGAGCAGTTCTTC. As protein: CASSQEPSLAWNEQFF. The chain couples TRBV4-3 to TRBJ2-1; possibly TRBD2 for D (5 bases). Trimming cost V 0 bases and J 7 bases, with 16 bases left between them. The CDR3 is made up of 16 amino acids. CDR1 and CDR2 from the germline V gene are LGHNA and YSLEER.

The rearrangement links TRBV6-4 to TRBJ1-1; no firm D call. CDR3 length equals 14 residues. The germline V gene has CDR1 MRHNA and CDR2 SNTAGT. Trimming removed 6 bases from V and 0 bases from J, with 11 bases in between. This CDR3 is CASSPGGMNTEAFF. CDR3 DNA: TGTGCCAGCAGCCCAGGAGGGATGAACACTGAAGCTTTCTTT.

This chain uses TRBV7-9 with TRBJ1-1; D perhaps matches TRBD1 (6 bases). The germline V gene encodes CDR1 SEHNR and CDR2 FQNEAQ (reference sequence). The CDR3 totals 13 residues. The V end was cut by 4 bases, the J end by 7 bases, with 13 bases between. The CDR3 sequence: CASSSQGGGEAFF. The CDR3 nucleotides are TGTGCCAGCAGCTCACAGGGTGGTGGTGAAGCTTTCTTT.

The rearrangement links TRBV2 to TRBJ2-1, with D unclear. Trimming stripped 10 bases from V and 9 bases from J, with 22 bases between. CDR3 size: 14 residues. Germline V gene sequence: CDR1 SNHLY, CDR2 FYNNEI. The CDR3 protein is CATTDGPQVREQFF. DNA of the CDR3: TGTGCCACCACGGACGGACCACAAGTTCGTGAGCAGTTCTTC. The entire variable domain, with the rest obtained from reference TRBV2 and TRBJ2-1, is as follows: EPEVTQTPSHQVTQMGQEVILRCVPISNHLYFYWYRQILGQKVEFLVSFYNNEISEKSEIFDDQFSVERPDGSNFTLKIRSTKLEDSAMYFCATTDGPQVREQFFGPGTRLTVL.

This chain links TRBV7-9 with TRBJ1-2, with a possible D match to TRBD1 (6 bases). The ends were cut back, 3 bases at V and 3 bases at J, with 11 bases in the middle. The CDR3 consists of 14 residues. Germline CDR1 SEHNR, CDR2 FQNEAQ (reference sequence). CDR3 coding DNA: TGTGCCAGCAGCTTCACAGGGTTAGACTATGGCTACACCTTC. Protein: CASSFTGLDYGYTF. The variable domain in full, completed from reference TRBV7-9 and TRBJ1-2, reads DTGVSQNPRHKITKRGQNVTFRCDPISEHNRLYWYRQTLGQGPEFLTYFQNEAQLEKSRLLSDRFSAERPKGSFSTLEIQRTEQGDSAMYLCASSFTGLDYGYTFGSGTRLTVV.